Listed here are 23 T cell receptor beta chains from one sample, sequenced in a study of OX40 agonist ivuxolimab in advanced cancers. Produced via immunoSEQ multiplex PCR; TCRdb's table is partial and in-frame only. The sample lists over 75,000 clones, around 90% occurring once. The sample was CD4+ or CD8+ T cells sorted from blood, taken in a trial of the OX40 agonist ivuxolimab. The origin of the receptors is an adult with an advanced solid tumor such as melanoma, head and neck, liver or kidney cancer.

The CDR3 region is CASSIKAGSNYEQYF. CDR3 nucleotide sequence: TGTGCCAGTAGTATTAAGGCGGGCAGTAACTACGAGCAGTACTTC. The gene calls are TRBV19 and TRBJ2-7; a possible D gene is TRBD2 (5 bases). V was shortened by 3 bases and J by 3 bases, with 15 bases between the two germline ends. Germline values: CDR1 LNHDA, CDR2 SQIVND (reference sequence). CDR3 length: 15 amino acids.

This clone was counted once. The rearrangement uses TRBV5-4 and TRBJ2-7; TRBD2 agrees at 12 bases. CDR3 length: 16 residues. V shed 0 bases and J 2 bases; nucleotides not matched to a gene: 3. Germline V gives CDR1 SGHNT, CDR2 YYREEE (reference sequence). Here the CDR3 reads CASSLGLAGDAYEQYF. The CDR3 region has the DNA TGTGCCAGCAGCTTGGGACTAGCGGGAGACGCCTACGAGCAGTACTTC.

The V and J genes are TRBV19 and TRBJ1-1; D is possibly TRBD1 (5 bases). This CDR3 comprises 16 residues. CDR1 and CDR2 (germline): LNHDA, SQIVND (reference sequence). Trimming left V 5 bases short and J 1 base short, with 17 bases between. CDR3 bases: TGTGCCAGTAGTTCGGGACGGAGAGTGAGGAACACTGAAGCTTTCTTT. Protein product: CASSSGRRVRNTEAFF.

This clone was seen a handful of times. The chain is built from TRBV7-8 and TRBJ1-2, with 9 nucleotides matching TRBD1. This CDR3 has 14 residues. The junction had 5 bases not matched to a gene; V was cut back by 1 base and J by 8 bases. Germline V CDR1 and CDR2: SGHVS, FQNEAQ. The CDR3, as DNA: TGTGCCAGCAGCTTAGTTACAGGGGGCGGCGGCTACACCTTC. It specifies CASSLVTGGGGYTF.

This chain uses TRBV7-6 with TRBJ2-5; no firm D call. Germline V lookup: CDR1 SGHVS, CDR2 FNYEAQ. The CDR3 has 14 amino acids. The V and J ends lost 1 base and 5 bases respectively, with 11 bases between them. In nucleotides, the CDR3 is TGTGCCAGCAGCTTAGGAGGATACCGGGAGACCCAGTACTTC. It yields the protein CASSLGGYRETQYF.

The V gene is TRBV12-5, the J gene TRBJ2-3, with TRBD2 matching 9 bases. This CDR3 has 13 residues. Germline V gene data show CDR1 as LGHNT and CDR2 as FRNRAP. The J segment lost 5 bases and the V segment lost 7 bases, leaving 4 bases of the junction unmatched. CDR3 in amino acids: CASARGRGDTQYF. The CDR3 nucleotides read TGTGCTAGTGCCCGCGGGAGGGGAGATACGCAGTATTTT.

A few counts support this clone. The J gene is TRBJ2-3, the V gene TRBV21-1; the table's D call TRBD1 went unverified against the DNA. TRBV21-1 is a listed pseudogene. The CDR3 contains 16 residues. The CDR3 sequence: CASSLQGAGGADTQYF. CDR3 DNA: TGTGCCAGCAGCCTACAGGGGGCAGGTGGTGCAGATACGCAGTATTTT.

The DNA for the CDR3 is TGTGCCAGCAGCTTAGCACTCTCCCCGGTTGAGACCCAGTACTTC. This sequence encodes CASSLALSPVETQYF. The rearrangement joins TRBV7-9 to TRBJ2-5, with D unresolved. The germline gives CDR1 SEHNR, CDR2 FQNEAQ (reference sequence). This CDR3 has 15 amino acids. The V end lost 0 bases, the J end lost 5 bases, and 13 bases lay between the germline ends. The complete variable domain, with remaining parts taken from reference TRBV7-9 and TRBJ2-5, reads DTGVSQNPRHKITKRGQNVTFRCDPISEHNRLYWYRQTLGQGPEFLTYFQNEAQLEKSRLLSDRFSAERPKGSFSTLEIQRTEQGDSAMYLCASSLALSPVETQYFGPGTRLLVL.

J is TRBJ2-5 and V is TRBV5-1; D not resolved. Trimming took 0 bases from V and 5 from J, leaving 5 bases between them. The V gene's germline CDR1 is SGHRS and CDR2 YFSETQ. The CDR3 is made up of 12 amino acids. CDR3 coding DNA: TGCGCCAGCAGCTTGGGAGTCGAGACCCAGTACTTC. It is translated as CASSLGVETQYF.

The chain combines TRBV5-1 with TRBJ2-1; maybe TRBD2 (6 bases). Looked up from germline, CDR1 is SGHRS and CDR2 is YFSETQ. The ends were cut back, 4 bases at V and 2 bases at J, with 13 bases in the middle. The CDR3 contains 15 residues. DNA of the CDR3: TGCGCCAGCAGCGGAGCGGGTCCGGCCTACAATGAGCAGTTCTTC. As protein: CASSGAGPAYNEQFF.

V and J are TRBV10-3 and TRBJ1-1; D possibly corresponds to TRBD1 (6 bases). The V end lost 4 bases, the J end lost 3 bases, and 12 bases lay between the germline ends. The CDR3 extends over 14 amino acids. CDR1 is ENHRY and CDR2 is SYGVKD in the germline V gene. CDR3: CAISGGGVDTEAFF. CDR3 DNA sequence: TGTGCCATCAGTGGAGGGGGAGTGGACACTGAAGCTTTCTTT.

CDR3 nucleotides: TGTGCCAACCGGGACGGGACCTACGAGCAGTACTTC. Translating gives CANRDGTYEQYF. The rearrangement uses TRBV6-1 and TRBJ2-7; D assignment may be TRBD1 or TRBD2 (5 bases each). Trimming stripped 10 bases from V and 2 bases from J, with 12 bases between. Germline CDR1 MNHNS, CDR2 SASEGT. The CDR3 covers 12 residues.

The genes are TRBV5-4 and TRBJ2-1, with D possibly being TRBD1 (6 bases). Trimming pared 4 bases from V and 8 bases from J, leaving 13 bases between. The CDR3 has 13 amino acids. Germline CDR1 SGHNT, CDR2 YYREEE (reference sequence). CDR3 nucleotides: TGTGCCAGCAGCGAAGGACAGTCCGATGAGCAGTTCTTC. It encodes CASSEGQSDEQFF.

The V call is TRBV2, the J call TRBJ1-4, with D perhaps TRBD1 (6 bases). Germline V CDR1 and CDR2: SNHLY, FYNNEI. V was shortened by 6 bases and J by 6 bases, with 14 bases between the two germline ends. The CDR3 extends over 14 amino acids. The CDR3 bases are TGTGCCAGCAGGGTGGTGGGGGCTTATGAAAAACTGTTTTTT. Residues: CASRVVGAYEKLFF.

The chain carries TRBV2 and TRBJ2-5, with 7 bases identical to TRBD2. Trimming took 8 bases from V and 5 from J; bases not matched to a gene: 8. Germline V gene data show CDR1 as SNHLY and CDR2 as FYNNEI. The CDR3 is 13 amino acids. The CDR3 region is CASGFREGETQYF. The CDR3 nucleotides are TGTGCCAGCGGCTTCAGGGAGGGCGAGACCCAGTACTTC. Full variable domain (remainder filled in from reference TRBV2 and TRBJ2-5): EPEVTQTPSHQVTQMGQEVILRCVPISNHLYFYWYRQILGQKVEFLVSFYNNEISEKSEIFDDQFSVERPDGSNFTLKIRSTKLEDSAMYFCASGFREGETQYFGPGTRLLVL.

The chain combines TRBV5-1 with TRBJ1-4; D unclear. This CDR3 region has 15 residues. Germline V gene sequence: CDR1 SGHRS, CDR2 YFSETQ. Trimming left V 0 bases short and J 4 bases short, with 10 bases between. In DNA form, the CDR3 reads TGCGCCAGCAGCTTGGCTTTGGCAGTTAATGAAAAACTGTTTTTT. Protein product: CASSLALAVNEKLFF.

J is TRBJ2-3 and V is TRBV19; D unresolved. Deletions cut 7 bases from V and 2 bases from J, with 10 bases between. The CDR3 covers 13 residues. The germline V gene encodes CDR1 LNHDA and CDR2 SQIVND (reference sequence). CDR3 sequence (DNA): TGTGCCAGTACCGGCACATTCACAGATACGCAGTATTTT. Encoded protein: CASTGTFTDTQYF.

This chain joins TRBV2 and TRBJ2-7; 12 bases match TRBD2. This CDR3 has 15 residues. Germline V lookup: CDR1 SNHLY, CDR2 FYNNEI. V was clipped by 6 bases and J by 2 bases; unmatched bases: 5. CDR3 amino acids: CASSLRLAGAYEQYF. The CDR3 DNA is TGTGCCAGCAGCTTACGACTAGCGGGGGCCTACGAGCAGTACTTC.

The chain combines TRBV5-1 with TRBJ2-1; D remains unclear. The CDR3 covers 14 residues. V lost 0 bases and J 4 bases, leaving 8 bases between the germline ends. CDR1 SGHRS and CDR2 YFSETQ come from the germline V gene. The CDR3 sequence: CASSLAEVYNEQFF. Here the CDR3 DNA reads TGCGCCAGCAGCTTGGCCGAGGTTTACAATGAGCAGTTCTTC.

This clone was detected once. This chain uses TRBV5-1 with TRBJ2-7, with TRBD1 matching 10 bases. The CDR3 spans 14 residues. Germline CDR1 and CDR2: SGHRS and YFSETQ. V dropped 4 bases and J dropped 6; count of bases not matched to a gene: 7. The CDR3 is CASSRTGTGAEQYF. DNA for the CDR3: TGCGCCAGCAGCAGGACCGGGACAGGGGCCGAGCAGTACTTC.

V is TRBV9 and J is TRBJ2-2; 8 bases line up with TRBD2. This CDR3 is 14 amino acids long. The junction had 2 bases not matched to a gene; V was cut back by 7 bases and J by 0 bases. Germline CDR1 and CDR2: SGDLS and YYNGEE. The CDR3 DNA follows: TGTGCCAGCCGGGAGGGCCCGAACACCGGGGAGCTGTTTTTT. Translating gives CASREGPNTGELFF.

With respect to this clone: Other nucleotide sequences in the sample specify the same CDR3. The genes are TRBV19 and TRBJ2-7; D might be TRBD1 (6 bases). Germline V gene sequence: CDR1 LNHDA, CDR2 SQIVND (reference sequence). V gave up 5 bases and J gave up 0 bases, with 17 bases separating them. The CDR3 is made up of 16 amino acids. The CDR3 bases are TGTGCCAGTAGTCCCCAGACAGGCTTGAGCTCCTACGAGCAGTACTTC. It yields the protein CASSPQTGLSSYEQYF.

The CDR3 is CASSPRRDPTYEQYF. The CDR3 DNA sequence: TGTGCCAGCTCACCAAGGCGGGACCCCACCTACGAGCAGTACTTC. This chain uses TRBV18 with TRBJ2-7, with D perhaps matching TRBD2 (6 bases). V dropped 2 bases and J dropped 2 bases, with 13 bases sitting between them. CDR3 length: 15 amino acids. CDR1 is KGHSH, CDR2 LQKENI, per germline.